Each of the 13 T cell receptor beta chains below was sequenced from the same sample in a study of T cells in lung cancer brain metastases. Generated by immunoSEQ multiplex PCR, the TCRdb table keeps only in-frame clones and is missing some. The sample contains approximately 5,000 clones, approximately 85% of which appear only once. Sequences were obtained from tumor tissue from the primary lung tumor. The receptor set was obtained from a man aged 50 to 59 with non-small cell lung cancer.

The gene calls are TRBV7-2 and TRBJ2-1, with a weak D call TRBD2 (6 bases). Germline loops: CDR1 SGHTA, CDR2 FQGNSA. The CDR3 is made up of 15 amino acids. Trimming removed 3 bases from V and 3 bases from J, with 12 bases in between. The CDR3 DNA is TGTGCCAGCAGCTTTGATGCGGGGCACTACAATGAGCAGTTCTTC. Its translation: CASSFDAGHYNEQFF.

The gene calls are TRBV19 and TRBJ2-2; either TRBD1 or TRBD2 may supply D (5 bases each). The germline CDR1 and CDR2 sequences are LNHDA and SQIVND (reference sequence). The CDR3 spans 14 residues. V lost 3 bases, J lost 6 bases, and 11 bases lay in between. The CDR3 sequence is CASSMKGDAGELFF. The DNA for the CDR3 is TGTGCCAGTAGTATGAAAGGGGACGCCGGGGAGCTGTTTTTT.

V and J are TRBV5-6 and TRBJ1-6; D unresolved. CDR3 length: 17 residues. Per germline, CDR1 SGHDT and CDR2 YYEEEE. With 4 bases removed from V and 0 bases from J, the gap between germline ends came to 14 bases. This chain's CDR3 is CASSEFRLSSYNSPLHF. Here the CDR3 DNA reads TGTGCCAGCAGCGAATTCAGGCTGAGCTCCTATAATTCACCCCTCCACTTT.

Comments on this clone: The same CDR3 is also encoded by other DNA sequences in this sample. The J gene is TRBJ2-6, the V gene TRBV2; possible D gene TRBD1, 6 bases. The CDR3 has 15 amino acids. Per the germline V gene, CDR1 is SNHLY and CDR2 is FYNNEI. V shed 6 bases and J shed 0 bases, with 9 bases lying between them. The CDR3 protein is CASSRQVSGANVLTF. CDR3 sequence (DNA): TGTGCCAGCAGCCGACAGGTCTCTGGGGCCAACGTCCTGACTTTC.

The chain uses TRBV29-1 and TRBJ2-1; no clear D gene. V was shortened by 2 bases and J by 9 bases, with 11 bases between the two germline ends. Germline CDR1 reads SQVTM; CDR2 reads ANQGSEA. The CDR3 has 12 residues. The CDR3 protein is CSVEKGSGEQFF. The CDR3 nucleotides read TGCAGCGTTGAAAAGGGTTCGGGTGAGCAGTTCTTC.

This chain links TRBV11-3 with TRBJ2-7; D call uncertain. Trimming removed 2 bases at V and 6 bases at J, with 8 bases between. The CDR3 loop spans 12 amino acids. Per the germline V gene, CDR1 is SGHNT and CDR2 is YENEEA. The CDR3 loop is CASSLYPSEQYF. In DNA form, the CDR3 reads TGTGCCAGCAGCTTATACCCCTCCGAGCAGTACTTC.

This rearrangement joins TRBV5-5 to TRBJ2-3, with 9 bases aligning to TRBD2. The CDR3 spans 15 residues. The V segment lost 4 bases and the J segment 4 bases; nucleotides outside the gene matches: 7. Per the germline V gene, CDR1 is SGHKS and CDR2 is YYEKEE (reference sequence). The CDR3 loop reads CASSLRAGGPDTQYF. The DNA of the CDR3 is TGTGCCAGCAGCCTTCGGGCGGGGGGGCCAGATACGCAGTATTTT.

The J gene is TRBJ1-1, the V gene TRBV5-4; 8 positions agree with TRBD1. The length of the CDR3 is 14 residues. The ends lost 4 bases at V and 7 bases at J; junction bases unmatched: 9. Germline V lookup: CDR1 SGHNT, CDR2 YYREEE (reference sequence). The CDR3 is CASSPGTGLNEAFF. CDR3 in DNA: TGTGCCAGCAGCCCGGGGACAGGCTTAAATGAAGCTTTCTTT.

The V gene is TRBV7-5, the J gene TRBJ1-3. TRBV7-5 is deemed a pseudogene. CDR3 size: 14 residues. The CDR3 nucleotides read TGTGTCAGAATCACCGGCTTCCCTCAGAACACCATATATTTT. This gives the protein CVRITGFPQNTIYF.

The chain carries TRBV6-5 and TRBJ1-1, with TRBD1 matching 8 bases. The CDR3 length is 13 residues. Germline V gene lookup returns CDR1 MNHEY and CDR2 SVGAGI. Trimming removed 4 bases from V and 6 bases from J; junction bases left unmatched: 4. Here the CDR3 reads CASSFIQGAEAFF. CDR3 nucleotides: TGTGCCAGCAGTTTTATACAGGGGGCTGAAGCTTTCTTT.

This clone was detected only once. The chain carries TRBV10-3 and TRBJ1-2; D not resolved. The length of the CDR3 is 11 residues. V was cut by 10 bases and J by 8 bases, with 14 bases left in between. The germline V gene encodes CDR1 ENHRY and CDR2 SYGVKD. CDR3 sequence: CATNGNSGYTF. CDR3 DNA sequence: TGTGCCACCAACGGGAACAGCGGCTACACCTTC.

The rearrangement uses TRBV7-9 and TRBJ2-3; 8 bases align to TRBD1. Germline V gives CDR1 SEHNR, CDR2 FQNEAQ (reference sequence). With 1 base clipped from V and 5 bases from J, the junction kept 5 bases outside the gene matches. This CDR3 has 15 amino acids. This CDR3 reads CASSLVRRGQDTQYF. In DNA, the CDR3 is TGTGCCAGCAGCTTAGTTCGCAGGGGGCAAGATACGCAGTATTTT.

The chain employs TRBV7-9 and TRBJ2-3, with TRBD1 matching over 9 bases. Trimming removed 6 bases from V and 4 bases from J; junction bases left unmatched: 11. The germline V gene encodes CDR1 SEHNR and CDR2 FQNEAQ (reference sequence). The CDR3 contains 16 residues. The DNA for the CDR3 is TGTGCCAGCAGTGGGGGGGGACAGGGCGGCGCAGATACGCAGTATTTT. Its protein product is CASSGGGQGGADTQYF.